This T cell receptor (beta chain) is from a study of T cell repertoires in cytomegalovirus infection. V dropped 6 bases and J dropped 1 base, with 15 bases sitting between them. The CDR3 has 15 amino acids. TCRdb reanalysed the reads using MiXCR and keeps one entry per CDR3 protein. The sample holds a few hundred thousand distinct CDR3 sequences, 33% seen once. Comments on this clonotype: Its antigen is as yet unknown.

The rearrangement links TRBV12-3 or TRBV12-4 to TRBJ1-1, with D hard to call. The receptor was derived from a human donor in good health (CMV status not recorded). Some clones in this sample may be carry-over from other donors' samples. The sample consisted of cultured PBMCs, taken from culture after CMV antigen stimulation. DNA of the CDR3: TGTGCCAGCAGGAGACGGAGCTGGCGGAACACTGAAGCTTTCTTT. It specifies CASRRRSWRNTEAFF.